The clone carrying this T cell receptor beta chain came up many times. As yet, its antigen is unknown. The time point denotes: persistent/refractory GD, antithyroid drugs over 5 years with positive TRAb. TCR sequences were obtained from RNA taken from PBMCs. Patient provenance is recorded as an endocrinology department in Xi'an, China. This specimen comes from a study of regulatory T cells in long-lasting Graves disease. The germline V gene has CDR1 SGHRS and CDR2 YFSETQ. The CDR3 contains 15 residues. Trimming removed 0 bases from V and 2 bases from J; junction bases left unmatched: 4. General study points: Segments TRBV28, TRBJ1-2 and TRBJ2-5 showed preferential usage in persistent disease. Thyroid tissue was not studied; only peripheral blood was.

According to the study, TCR beta libraries were built with iRepertoire HTBI primers and CDR3-region Arm-PCR. Original analysis: Identified segments across samples numbered roughly 60 TRBV and approximately 14 TRBJ. TCRdb re-derived calls from the multiplex PCR reads in MiXCR, one entry per CDR3 protein. The V and J calls were not made by the authors but by TCRdb's processing. The repertoire consists of more than 350,000 distinct CDR3 sequences, with under 25% occurring once and the leading ten covering 13% to 15%. The sequencing here drew on peripheral blood mononuclear cells (PBMCs), taken when the disease was refractory, from a patient treated with antithyroid drugs. The clonotype comes from a female donor with Graves disease. J is TRBJ2-7 and V is TRBV5-1; TRBD1 aligns across 8 bases. CDR3 nucleotide sequence: TGCGCCAGCAGCTTGGGAGACAGGGGTGCCTACGAGCAGTACTTC. This gives the protein CASSLGDRGAYEQYF.